Included here is one T cell receptor beta chain sequence, with context. The data stem from a study of shared clonotypes between healthy human individuals. Profiling relied on immunoSEQ multiplex PCR, and the TCRdb table lists in-frame clones only, not all of them. Altogether about half a million clones are present, more than 75% being singletons, with the ten largest covering around 11%. From germline, CDR1 is MDHEN and CDR2 SYDVKM. The CDR3 runs 16 residues. V shed 5 bases and J 5 bases; nucleotides not matched to a gene: 10. Sequencing was performed on PBMCs. This sequence was found in a woman in her forties in good health. Some clones in this sample may be carry-over from other donors' samples. This rearrangement joins TRBV28 to TRBJ2-5; 11 nucleotides agree with TRBD2. The CDR3 region is CASSLPTSGSRETQYF. The CDR3 nucleotides read TGTGCCAGCAGTCTCCCAACTAGCGGGAGTCGTGAGACCCAGTACTTC.